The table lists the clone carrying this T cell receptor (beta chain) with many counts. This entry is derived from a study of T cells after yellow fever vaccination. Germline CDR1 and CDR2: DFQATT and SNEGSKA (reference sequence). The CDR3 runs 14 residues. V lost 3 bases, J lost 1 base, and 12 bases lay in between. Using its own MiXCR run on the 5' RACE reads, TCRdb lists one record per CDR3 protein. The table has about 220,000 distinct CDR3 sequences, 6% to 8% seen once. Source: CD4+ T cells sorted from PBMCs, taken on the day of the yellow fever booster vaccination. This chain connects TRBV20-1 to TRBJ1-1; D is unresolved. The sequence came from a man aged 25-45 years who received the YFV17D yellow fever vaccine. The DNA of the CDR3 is TGCAGTGCTAGTAGTTGGTCCGGGAACACTGAAGCTTTCTTT. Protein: CSASSWSGNTEAFF.